Below, 19 T cell receptor beta chains from the same sample are listed, as sequenced in a study of cytomegalovirus exposure and HLA in healthy donors. Using immunoSEQ multiplex PCR, the repertoire was profiled, and TCRdb retains in-frame clones only, with some absent. The table has 110,000 or so clones, approximately 88% seen once. The specimen sequenced was PBMCs. Receptor source: a man between 18 and 35 years old in good health and CMV-seronegative.

The chain couples TRBV18 to TRBJ1-4; D may be TRBD1 (6 bases). V was cut by 4 bases and J by 7 bases, with 10 bases left in between. Germline V gene sequence: CDR1 KGHSH, CDR2 LQKENI. The CDR3 runs 13 residues. The CDR3: CASSLGTSEKLFF. CDR3 coding DNA: TGTGCCAGCTCACTAGGGACATCTGAAAAACTGTTTTTT.

The chain links TRBV27 to TRBJ1-6, with a weak D call TRBD1 (5 bases). This CDR3 region has 17 residues. Deletions cut 8 bases from V and 0 bases from J, with 17 bases between. The germline V gene has CDR1 MNHEY and CDR2 SMNVEV (reference sequence). CDR3 amino acids: CASRQRTLISYNSPLHF. Written as DNA, the CDR3 is TGTGCCAGCCGGCAAAGGACACTGATCTCCTATAATTCACCCCTCCACTTT.

This clone came up once. The CDR3, as DNA: TGTGCCAGCAGTTACTCGATAGATCAGCCCCAGCATTTT. This sequence encodes CASSYSIDQPQHF. This sequence joins TRBV6-5 and TRBJ1-5; the D is unclear. The CDR3 extends over 13 amino acids. Germline lookup yields CDR1 MNHEY and CDR2 SVGAGI. V lost 0 bases and J 5 bases, leaving 5 bases between the germline ends.

This CDR3 reads CASRSPAASGRSYNEQFF. The CDR3 DNA reads TGTGCCAGCAGATCCCCCGCCGCTAGCGGGAGGTCCTACAATGAGCAGTTCTTC. The chain carries TRBV7-8 and TRBJ2-1; 11 nucleotides match TRBD2. Germline V CDR1 and CDR2: SGHVS, FQNEAQ. The CDR3 loop spans 18 amino acids. Trimming cost V 6 bases and J 1 base; bases outside gene matches: 11.

This clone was seen once. The chain has TRBV27 and TRBJ1-4; D ambiguous. Germline CDR1 MNHEY, CDR2 SMNVEV (reference sequence). This CDR3 region has 14 residues. V was cut by 5 bases and J by 4 bases, with 11 bases left in between. In DNA form, the CDR3 reads TGTGCCAGCAGTAAGACGGGATTTAATGAAAAACTGTTTTTT. The encoded protein is CASSKTGFNEKLFF.

This clone was detected only a few times. The chain has TRBV2 and TRBJ1-1, with 8 bases identical to TRBD1. The CDR3 length is 15 residues. Germline lookup yields CDR1 SNHLY and CDR2 FYNNEI. Trimming removed 6 bases from V and 0 bases from J; junction bases left unmatched: 6. The CDR3: CASSETGVMNTEAFF. DNA for the CDR3: TGTGCCAGCAGCGAGACAGGGGTTATGAACACTGAAGCTTTCTTT.

This clone was seen just once. V is TRBV10-1 and J is TRBJ2-5; 14 bases match TRBD2. V gave up 0 bases and J gave up 2 bases; unmatched junction bases: 2. Germline values: CDR1 WNHNN, CDR2 SYGVQD (reference sequence). This CDR3 has 17 residues. DNA for the CDR3: TGCGCCAGCAGTGAGTCGCGACTAGCGGGGGGGCAAGAGACCCAGTACTTC. It is translated as CASSESRLAGGQETQYF.

V is TRBV10-3 and J is TRBJ2-5, with TRBD2 identical over 12 bases. The CDR3 sequence is 16 residues long. Germline values: CDR1 ENHRY, CDR2 SYGVKD. V lost 6 bases to trimming and J lost 3 bases; unmatched junction nucleotides: 8. The CDR3 reads CAISERRTSGKETQYF. CDR3 in DNA: TGTGCCATCAGCGAACGTAGGACTAGCGGGAAAGAGACCCAGTACTTC.

CDR3 nucleotide sequence: TGCGCCAGCAGCCGGGCGGGTAGGAACACTGAAGCTTTCTTT. The encoded protein is CASSRAGRNTEAFF. This sequence joins TRBV4-3 and TRBJ1-1; D unclear. CDR3 length equals 14 residues. The germline V and J ends were trimmed by 4 bases and 1 base, with 10 bases remaining between them. The germline V gene encodes CDR1 LGHNA and CDR2 YSLEER.

The CDR3 sequence is CASSPRTSGSYEQYF. CDR3 DNA sequence: TGTGCCAGCAGTCCACGGACTAGCGGCTCCTACGAGCAGTACTTC. This sequence joins TRBV6-1 and TRBJ2-7; 10 nucleotides align to TRBD2. Per germline, CDR1 MNHNS and CDR2 SASEGT. The J segment lost 0 bases and the V segment lost 5 bases, leaving 4 bases of the junction unmatched. The CDR3 contains 15 residues.

V is TRBV7-8 and J is TRBJ2-7, with 8 bases identical to TRBD1. V shed 2 bases and J 2 bases; nucleotides not matched to a gene: 5. Germline lookup yields CDR1 SGHVS and CDR2 FQNEAQ. This CDR3 is 15 amino acids long. The CDR3 nucleotides read TGTGCCAGCAGCTTAAATTCAGGGGGCCCCTACGAGCAGTACTTC. This sequence encodes CASSLNSGGPYEQYF.

This sequence joins TRBV7-9 and TRBJ2-1; tentative D call: TRBD1 (6 bases). Trimming removed 4 bases from V and 4 bases from J, with 11 bases in between. The CDR3 loop spans 14 amino acids. Germline assignment: CDR1 SEHNR and CDR2 FQNEAQ (reference sequence). DNA of the CDR3: TGTGCCAGCAGCTCCCGGGACAATTACAATGAGCAGTTCTTC. This gives the protein CASSSRDNYNEQFF.

The rearrangement links TRBV5-4 to TRBJ2-5, with no clear D. CDR1 is SGHNT, CDR2 YYREEE, per germline (reference sequence). Trimming stripped 4 bases from V and 5 bases from J, with 12 bases between. This CDR3 has 13 residues. The CDR3 sequence: CASSRDLGETQYF. The CDR3, as DNA: TGTGCCAGCAGCCGTGACCTCGGGGAGACCCAGTACTTC.

This sequence joins TRBV30 and TRBJ1-5, with 7 bases that match TRBD1. Germline values: CDR1 GTSNPN, CDR2 SVGIG (reference sequence). The V segment lost 5 bases and the J segment 3 bases; nucleotides outside the gene matches: 4. The CDR3 length is 13 residues. The CDR3 DNA reads TGTGCCTGGGGGGACAGCGACAATCAGCCCCAGCATTTT. This encodes CAWGDSDNQPQHF. Full variable domain (rest looked up from reference TRBV30 and TRBJ1-5): SQTIHQWPATLVQPVGSPLSLECTVEGTSNPNLYWYRQAAGRGLQLLFYSVGIGQISSEVPQNLSASRPQDRQFILSSKKLLLSDSGFYLCAWGDSDNQPQHFGDGTRLSIL.

The V and J genes are TRBV5-1 and TRBJ2-2; 10 positions agree with TRBD1. Germline values: CDR1 SGHRS, CDR2 YFSETQ. V was pared by 6 bases and J by 7 bases, with 6 bases of the junction left unmatched. The CDR3 runs 14 residues. The CDR3 DNA reads TGCGCCAGCAACCGGGACAGGGGTGTCGGGGAGCTGTTTTTT. It codes for CASNRDRGVGELFF.

This chain joins TRBV7-2 and TRBJ1-5; 9 bases match TRBD1. CDR1 and CDR2 from the germline V gene are SGHTA and FQGNSA. V lost 2 bases, J lost 7 bases, and 6 bases stayed unmatched. This CDR3 region has 15 residues. The CDR3 DNA reads TGTGCCAGCAGCTTATTGGACAGGGGAAGGCAGCCCCAGCATTTT. Translating it yields CASSLLDRGRQPQHF.

This chain joins TRBV25-1 and TRBJ1-1; D remains unclear. Trimming stripped 1 base from V and 5 bases from J, with 11 bases between. The CDR3 is 14 amino acids. The germline V gene encodes CDR1 MGHDK and CDR2 SYGVNS. The CDR3 DNA reads TGTGCCAGCAGTGAATTCTTCTTAGCAACTGAAGCTTTCTTT. This gives the protein CASSEFFLATEAFF. Full variable domain (rest looked up from reference TRBV25-1 and TRBJ1-1): EADIYQTPRYLVIGTGKKITLECSQTMGHDKMYWYQQDPGMELHLIHYSYGVNSTEKGDLSSESTVSRIRTEHFPLTLESARPSHTSQYLCASSEFFLATEAFFGQGTRLTVV.

This clone was detected only once. The V call is TRBV2, the J call TRBJ2-1; 8 positions match TRBD1. The CDR3 covers 15 residues. V shed 6 bases and J 1 base; nucleotides not matched to a gene: 5. CDR1 is SNHLY and CDR2 is FYNNEI in the germline V gene. The CDR3 here is CASREDRESYNEQFF. The CDR3 nucleotides are TGTGCCAGCAGGGAGGACAGGGAGTCCTACAATGAGCAGTTCTTC.

Only a few counts were recorded for this clone. The genes are TRBV6-4 and TRBJ2-2, with TRBD1 matching over 8 bases. The germline CDR1 and CDR2 sequences are MRHNA and SNTAGT. The J segment lost 3 bases and the V segment lost 2 bases, leaving 2 bases of the junction unmatched. The CDR3 contains 15 residues. The CDR3 sequence is CASSDGDRHTGELFF. As DNA, the CDR3 is TGTGCCAGCAGTGACGGGGACAGGCACACCGGGGAGCTGTTTTTT.